This T cell receptor beta chain was sequenced during a study of blood T cell repertoires in COVID-19. Germline V gives CDR1 MNHEY, CDR2 SVGEGT. V dropped 3 bases and J dropped 4 bases, with 7 bases sitting between them. The CDR3 runs to 12 residues. Method: immunoSEQ multiplex PCR; TCRdb's copy keeps in-frame clones and lacks some. This table has approximately 220,000 clones, about four fifths appearing once. The sample comprised peripheral blood. The chain has TRBV6-2 or TRBV6-3 and TRBJ2-7, with D unresolved. This TCR was sampled from a woman aged 25 to 39 who had recovered from COVID-19. CDR3 coding DNA: TGTGCCAGCAGTTATTCGAGGTACGAGCAGTACTTC. Its protein product is CASSYSRYEQYF.